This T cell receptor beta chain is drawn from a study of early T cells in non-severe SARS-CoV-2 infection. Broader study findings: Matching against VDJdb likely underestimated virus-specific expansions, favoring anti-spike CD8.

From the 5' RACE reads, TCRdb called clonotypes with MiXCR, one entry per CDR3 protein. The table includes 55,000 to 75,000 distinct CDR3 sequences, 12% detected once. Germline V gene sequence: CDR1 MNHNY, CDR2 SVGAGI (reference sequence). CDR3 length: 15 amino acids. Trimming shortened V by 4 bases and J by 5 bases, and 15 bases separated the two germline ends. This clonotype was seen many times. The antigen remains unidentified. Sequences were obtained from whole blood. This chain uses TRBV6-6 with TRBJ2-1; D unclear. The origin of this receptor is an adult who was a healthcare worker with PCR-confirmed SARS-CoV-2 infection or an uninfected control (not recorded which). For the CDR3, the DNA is TGTGCCAGCAGTTCGCCTGCAGGAGTCGACAATGAGCAGTTCTTC. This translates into CASSSPAGVDNEQFF.